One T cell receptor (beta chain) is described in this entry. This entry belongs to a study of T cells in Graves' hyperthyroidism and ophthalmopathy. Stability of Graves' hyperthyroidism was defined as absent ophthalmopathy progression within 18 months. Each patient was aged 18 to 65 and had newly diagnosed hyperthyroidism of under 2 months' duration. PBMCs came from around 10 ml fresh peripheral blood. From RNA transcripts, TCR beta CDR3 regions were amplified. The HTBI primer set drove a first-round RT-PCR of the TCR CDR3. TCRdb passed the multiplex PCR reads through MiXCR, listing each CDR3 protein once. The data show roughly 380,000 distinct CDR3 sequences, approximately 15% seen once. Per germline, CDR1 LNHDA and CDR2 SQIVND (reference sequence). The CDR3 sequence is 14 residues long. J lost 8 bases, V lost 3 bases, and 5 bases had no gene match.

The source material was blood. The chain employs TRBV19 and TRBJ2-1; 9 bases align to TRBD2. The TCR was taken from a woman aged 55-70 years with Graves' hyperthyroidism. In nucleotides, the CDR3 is TGTGCCAGTAGTATTGGCGGGGGGGGGGATGAGCAGTTCTTC. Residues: CASSIGGGGDEQFF.